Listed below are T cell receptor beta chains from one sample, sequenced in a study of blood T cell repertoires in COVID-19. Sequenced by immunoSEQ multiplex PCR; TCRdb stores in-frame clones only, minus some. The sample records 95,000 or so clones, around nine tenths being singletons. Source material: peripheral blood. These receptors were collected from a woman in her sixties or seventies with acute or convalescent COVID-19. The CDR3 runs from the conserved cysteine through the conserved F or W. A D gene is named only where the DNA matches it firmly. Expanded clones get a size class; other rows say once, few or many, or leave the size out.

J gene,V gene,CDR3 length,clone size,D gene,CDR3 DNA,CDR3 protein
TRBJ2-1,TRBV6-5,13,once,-,TGTGCCAGCAGCCGGACAGGAGGGAATGAGCAGTTCTTC,CASSRTGGNEQFF
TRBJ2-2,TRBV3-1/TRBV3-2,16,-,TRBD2,TGTGCCAGCAGCCCGCCTAGCGGGGATCCTACCGGGGAGCTGTTTTTT,CASSPPSGDPTGELFF
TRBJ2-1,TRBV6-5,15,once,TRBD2,TGTGCCAGCAGTTACCGGCCCAGCGGGGGCAGCGAGCAGTTCTTC,CASSYRPSGGSEQFF
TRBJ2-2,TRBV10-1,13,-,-,TGCGCCAGCAGGAGTAGCTTCACCGGGGAGCTGTTTTTT,CASRSSFTGELFF
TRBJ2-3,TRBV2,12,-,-,TGTGCCAGCAAGACTTCAACAGATACGCAGTATTTT,CASKTSTDTQYF
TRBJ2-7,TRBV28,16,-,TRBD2,TGTGCCAGCAGTGCAGCTAGCGGGAGGGCCCTTAGCGAGCAGTACTTC,CASSAASGRALSEQYF
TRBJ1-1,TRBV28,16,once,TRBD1,TGTGCCAGCGGAAAGACAGGGGGCACCTTGAACACTGAAGCTTTCTTT,CASGKTGGTLNTEAFF
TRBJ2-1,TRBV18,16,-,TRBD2,TGTGCCAGCTCACTTTTGCCGGGACTAGCGATAAATGAGCAGTTCTTC,CASSLLPGLAINEQFF
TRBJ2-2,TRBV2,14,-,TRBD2,TGTGCCAGTCGGCGGGGGGAAAATCCCGGGGAGCTGTTTTTT,CASRRGENPGELFF
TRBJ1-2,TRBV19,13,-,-,TGTGCCAGTAGCAATGGACAGAATTATGGCTACACCTTC,CASSNGQNYGYTF
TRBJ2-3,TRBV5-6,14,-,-,TGTGCCAGCAGCTTTAAAGCAATCACAGATACGCAGTATTTT,CASSFKAITDTQYF